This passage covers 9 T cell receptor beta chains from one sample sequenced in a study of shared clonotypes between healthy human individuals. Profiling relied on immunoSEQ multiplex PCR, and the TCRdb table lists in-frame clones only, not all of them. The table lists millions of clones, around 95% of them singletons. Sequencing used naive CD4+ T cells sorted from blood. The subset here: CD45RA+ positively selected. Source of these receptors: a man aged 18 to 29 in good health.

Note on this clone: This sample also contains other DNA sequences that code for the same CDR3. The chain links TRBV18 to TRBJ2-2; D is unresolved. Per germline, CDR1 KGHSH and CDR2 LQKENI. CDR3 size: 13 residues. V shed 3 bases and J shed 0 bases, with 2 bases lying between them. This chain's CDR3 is CASSPANTGELFF. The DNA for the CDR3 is TGTGCCAGCTCACCTGCGAACACCGGGGAGCTGTTTTTT.

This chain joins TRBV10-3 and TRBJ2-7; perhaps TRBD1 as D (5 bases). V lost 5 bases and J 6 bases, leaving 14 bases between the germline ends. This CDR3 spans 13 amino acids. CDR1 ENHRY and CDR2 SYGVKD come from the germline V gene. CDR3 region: CAISPREDGEQYF. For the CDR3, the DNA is TGTGCCATCAGTCCCAGGGAAGATGGCGAGCAGTACTTC.

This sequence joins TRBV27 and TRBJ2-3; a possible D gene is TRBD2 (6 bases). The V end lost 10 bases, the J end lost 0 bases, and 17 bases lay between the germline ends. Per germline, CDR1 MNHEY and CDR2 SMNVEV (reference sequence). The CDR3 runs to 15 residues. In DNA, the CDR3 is TGTGCCACCTTGGGCGGGGTAACTAGCACAGATACGCAGTATTTT. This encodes CATLGGVTSTDTQYF.

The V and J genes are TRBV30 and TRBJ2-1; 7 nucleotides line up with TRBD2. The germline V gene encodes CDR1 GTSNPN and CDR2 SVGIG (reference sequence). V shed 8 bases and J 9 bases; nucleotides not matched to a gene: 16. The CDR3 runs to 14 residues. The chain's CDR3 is CARGTQGGGVEQFF. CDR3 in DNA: TGTGCCCGAGGGACGCAGGGTGGGGGGGTTGAGCAGTTCTTC.

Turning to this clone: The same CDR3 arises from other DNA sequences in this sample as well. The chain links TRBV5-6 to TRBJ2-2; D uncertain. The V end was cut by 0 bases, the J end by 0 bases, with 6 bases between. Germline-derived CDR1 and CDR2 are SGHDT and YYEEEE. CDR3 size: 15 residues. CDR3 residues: CASSLGGANTGELFF. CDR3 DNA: TGTGCCAGCAGCTTGGGGGGTGCGAACACCGGGGAGCTGTTTTTT.

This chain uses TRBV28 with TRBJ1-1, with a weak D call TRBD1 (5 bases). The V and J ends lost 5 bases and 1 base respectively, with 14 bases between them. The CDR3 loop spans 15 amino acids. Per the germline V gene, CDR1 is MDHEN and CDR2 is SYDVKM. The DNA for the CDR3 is TGTGCCAGCAGTAATGGGGGTGCGGCGAACACTGAAGCTTTCTTT. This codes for CASSNGGAANTEAFF.

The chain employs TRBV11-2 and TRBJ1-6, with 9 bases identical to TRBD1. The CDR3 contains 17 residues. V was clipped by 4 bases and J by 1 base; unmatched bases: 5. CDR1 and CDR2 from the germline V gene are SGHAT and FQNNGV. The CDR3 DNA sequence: TGTGCCAGCAGCTCGGGACAGGGCCTATCCTATAATTCACCCCTCCACTTT. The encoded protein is CASSSGQGLSYNSPLHF.

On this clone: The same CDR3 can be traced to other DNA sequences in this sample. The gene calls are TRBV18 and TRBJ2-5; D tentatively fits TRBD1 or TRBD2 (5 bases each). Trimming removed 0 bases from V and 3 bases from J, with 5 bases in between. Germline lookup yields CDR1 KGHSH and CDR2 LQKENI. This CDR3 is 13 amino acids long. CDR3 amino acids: CASSPPGEETQYF. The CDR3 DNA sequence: TGTGCCAGCTCACCACCGGGGGAAGAGACCCAGTACTTC.

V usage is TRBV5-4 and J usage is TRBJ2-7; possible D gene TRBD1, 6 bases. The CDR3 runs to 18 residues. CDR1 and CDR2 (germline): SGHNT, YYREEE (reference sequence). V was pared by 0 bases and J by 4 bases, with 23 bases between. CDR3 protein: CASSLGDRTRLIGYEQYF. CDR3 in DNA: TGTGCCAGCAGCTTGGGCGACAGGACACGCTTGATAGGGTACGAGCAGTACTTC. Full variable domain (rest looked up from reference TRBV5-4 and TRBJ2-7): ETGVTQSPTHLIKTRGQQVTLRCSSQSGHNTVSWYQQALGQGPQFIFQYYREEENGRGNFPPRFSGLQFPNYSSELNVNALELDDSALYLCASSLGDRTRLIGYEQYFGPGTRLTVT.